This T cell receptor beta chain was sequenced during a study of patients and donors after allogeneic stem cell transplantation (dated by TCRdb to 2020 to 2022). Unmatched junction bases come to 10, with V trimmed by 1 base and J by 7 bases. CDR1 and CDR2, per the germline V gene, are MGHRA and YSYEKL. The CDR3 goes from the cysteine to the phenylalanine over 16 residues. Only the CDR3 part of the read is kept: 48 bases, read in frame from the first base. Library preparation used RT-PCR. This sample was sequenced with a NextSeq 550. The public reads were reanalyzed by TCRdb: fastp trimming at Q25, MiXCR alignment, in-frame beta chains only. When rows share a CDR3 protein, they turn into one entry using the most common DNA and genes. The sample table shows 200,000 to 250,000 distinct CDR3 sequences, and roughly 38% are seen once. 11% of the sample comes from the top ten. On this clonotype itself: There is no known antigen for this receptor. No much larger clone exists at a distance of one base, and base qualities are not known.

The receptor comes from a human donor who was either an allogeneic HSCT recipient or a stem cell or donor lymphocyte infusion donor (not recorded which). It is not recorded whose cells these are; they may come from a transplant donor. Here the chain combines TRBV4-1 and TRBJ2-1; TRBD2 agrees with 7 junctional bases. The sequencing sample was made of blood, either unsorted or a sorted T cell fraction (not recorded which). The nucleotide sequence reads as follows: TGCGCCAGCAGCCAAGTAAGGGCTAGCGGCCCGAATGAGCAGTTCTTC. It translates as CASSQVRASGPNEQFF.